This is a list of T cell receptor beta chains from one sample in a study of blood T cell repertoires in COVID-19. Clones were read by immunoSEQ multiplex PCR, and TCRdb kept only the in-frame ones, dropping some. The table shows 250,000 to 350,000 clones, with about nine tenths occurring only once. Sequenced material: PBMCs or T cells enriched from blood (not recorded which). The receptors were sampled from a man aged 55 to 69 who had recovered from COVID-19. Each CDR3 is given with its conserved first and last residue. The D gene is left open where the match is weak. Expanded clones are given a class, and other clones once, few, many or no size at all.

TRBV23-1	.	TRBJ2-1	TRBD1	CASKTRLVGQGYYNEQFF	TGCGCCAGCAAGACAAGGCTGGTAGGACAGGGATACTACAATGAGCAGTTCTTC
TRBV3-1/TRBV3-2	few	TRBJ2-2	.	CASAQTNTGELFF	TGTGCCAGTGCTCAGACGAACACCGGGGAGCTGTTTTTT
TRBV3-1/TRBV3-2	.	TRBJ1-5	.	CASSQDSRVCQPQHF	TGTGCCAGCAGCCAAGATTCTCGGGTTTGTCAGCCCCAGCATTTT
TRBV7-9	.	TRBJ2-5	TRBD2	CASSQSGRAPRETQYF	TGTGCCAGCAGTCAAAGCGGGAGGGCCCCCCGGGAGACCCAGTACTTC
TRBV9	few	TRBJ2-7	.	CASSVGGFDYEQYF	TGTGCCAGCAGCGTAGGAGGATTTGACTACGAGCAGTACTTC
TRBV27	.	TRBJ1-6	.	CASSGTPRNNSPLHF	TGTGCCAGCAGCGGGACTCCTAGGAATAATTCACCCCTCCACTTT
TRBV5-1	once	TRBJ2-1	TRBD2	CASSFLAGELEQFF	TGCGCCAGCAGCTTTCTAGCGGGAGAGCTTGAGCAGTTCTTC
TRBV6-2/TRBV6-3	.	TRBJ2-7	TRBD1	CASSFDRGLSGEQYF	TGTGCCAGCAGTTTTGACAGGGGGTTATCGGGCGAGCAGTACTTC
TRBV5-1	once	TRBJ1-2	TRBD1	CASSLGAGGSYGYTF	TGCGCCAGCAGCTTGGGGGCAGGGGGCAGCTATGGCTACACCTTC
TRBV19	.	TRBJ1-1	.	CASRTAGGLNTEAFF	TGTGCCAGTAGGACCGCGGGGGGGCTGAACACTGAAGCTTTCTTT
TRBV18	.	TRBJ1-4	TRBD1	CASSRRDSNEKLFF	TGTGCCAGCTCACGGCGGGACAGCAATGAAAAACTGTTTTTT
TRBV11-2	.	TRBJ2-4	.	CASSLSVSKNIQYF	TGTGCCAGCAGCCTGAGTGTGTCCAAAAACATTCAGTACTTC
TRBV9	.	TRBJ2-7	TRBD1	CASSVGGQGGEQYF	TGTGCCAGCAGCGTAGGGGGACAGGGAGGCGAGCAGTACTTC
TRBV9	.	TRBJ1-1	.	CASSVRGDTEAFF	TGTGCCAGCAGCGTCAGGGGTGATACTGAAGCTTTCTTT
TRBV18	.	TRBJ1-3	.	CASSLEWGVSGNTIYF	TGTGCCAGCTCACTTGAATGGGGCGTGTCCGGAAACACCATATATTTT
TRBV7-3	.	TRBJ2-5	.	CASSPPGGTQYF	TGTGCCAGCAGCCCCCCCGGGGGGACCCAGTACTTC
TRBV9	.	TRBJ1-2	.	CASSGGGRGYGYTF	TGTGCCAGCAGTGGCGGGGGGCGGGGGTATGGCTACACCTTC
TRBV6-5	.	TRBJ2-1	TRBD2	CASRGLAHNEQFF	TGTGCCAGCAGGGGACTAGCGCACAATGAGCAGTTCTTC
TRBV5-1	.	TRBJ2-7	.	CASSLSSAYEQYF	TGCGCCAGCAGCTTGTCTAGCGCCTACGAGCAGTACTTC
TRBV11-3	.	TRBJ2-7	TRBD1	CASSRGTGGMYEQYF	TGTGCCAGCAGCAGAGGGACAGGGGGCATGTACGAGCAGTACTTC
TRBV11-2	.	TRBJ1-1	.	CASSSGRLREGFTEAFF	TGTGCCAGCAGCTCCGGGAGGCTCCGGGAGGGGTTCACTGAAGCTTTCTTT
TRBV4-3	.	TRBJ1-3	.	CASSQVEQGTGNTIYF	TGCGCCAGCAGCCAAGTGGAACAGGGTACTGGAAACACCATATATTTT
TRBV7-6	.	TRBJ2-1	TRBD2	CASSLVLAANEQFF	TGTGCCAGCAGCTTAGTTCTAGCGGCCAATGAGCAGTTCTTC
TRBV9	.	TRBJ1-1	.	CASSVEPQMNTEAFF	TGTGCCAGCAGCGTAGAACCCCAGATGAACACTGAAGCTTTCTTT
TRBV7-3	.	TRBJ1-1	TRBD1	CASSSGTGSTEAFF	TGTGCCAGCAGTTCCGGGACAGGGTCCACTGAAGCTTTCTTT
TRBV4-2	.	TRBJ1-2	TRBD1	CASSRDSQFANYGYTF	TGTGCCAGCAGCCGGGACAGCCAATTCGCTAACTATGGCTACACCTTC
TRBV19	.	TRBJ2-2	.	CATVGAVTGELFF	TGTGCCACGGTGGGGGCGGTCACCGGGGAGCTGTTTTTT
TRBV29-1	.	TRBJ1-2	TRBD1	CSVTTGVYSYTF	TGCAGCGTTACGACAGGGGTTTATAGCTACACCTTC
TRBV7-9	.	TRBJ2-7	.	CASSLYIHEQYF	TGTGCCAGCAGCTTATACATCCACGAGCAGTACTTC
TRBV5-6	once	TRBJ2-7	.	CASSLASYEQYF	TGTGCCAGCAGCTTGGCCAGCTACGAGCAGTACTTC
TRBV5-1	.	TRBJ1-2	TRBD1	CASSFDRAYGYTF	TGCGCCAGCAGCTTCGACAGGGCCTATGGCTACACCTTC
TRBV2	.	TRBJ1-3	.	CASSLPRGNTIYF	TGTGCCAGCAGTCTCCCGCGGGGAAACACCATATATTTT
TRBV12-3/TRBV12-4	once	TRBJ1-1	.	CASSLLSAGGAFF	TGTGCCAGCAGTTTATTGTCAGCCGGGGGAGCTTTCTTT
TRBV20-1	.	TRBJ2-7	.	CSASKRASSYEQYF	TGCAGTGCTAGTAAGCGGGCATCCTCCTACGAGCAGTACTTC
TRBV6-5	.	TRBJ1-3	.	CASRGGGGNTIYF	TGTGCCAGCCGGGGGGGAGGTGGAAACACCATATATTTT
TRBV9	few	TRBJ1-1	.	CASSVGRGEAFF	TGTGCCAGCAGCGTAGGAAGGGGTGAAGCTTTCTTT
TRBV11-2	.	TRBJ1-6	TRBD1	CASRAQGARFSPLHF	TGTGCCAGCAGGGCACAGGGGGCGCGTTTTTCACCCCTCCACTTT
TRBV11-3	.	TRBJ2-7	TRBD2	CASSSRRGVSGRPYEQYF	TGTGCCAGCAGCTCCCGCCGTGGTGTTAGCGGGAGGCCCTACGAGCAGTACTTC
TRBV7-3	.	TRBJ2-3	.	CASSSVAASTDTQYF	TGTGCCAGCAGCTCGGTGGCGGCTAGCACAGATACGCAGTATTTT
TRBV5-1	.	TRBJ1-6	.	CASSIGSTKNNSPLHF	TGCGCCAGCAGCATAGGGAGCACAAAAAATAATTCACCCCTCCACTTT
TRBV9	.	TRBJ1-2	.	CASSAGRQYGDGYTF	TGTGCCAGCAGCGCCGGGAGACAGTACGGGGATGGCTACACCTTC
TRBV9	once	TRBJ2-5	TRBD2	CASSESRGGRSFETQYF	TGTGCCAGCAGCGAAAGTAGGGGCGGGAGGAGCTTCGAGACCCAGTACTTC
TRBV27	.	TRBJ2-3	.	CASSTTGITDTQYF	TGTGCCAGCAGTACCACAGGGATCACAGATACGCAGTATTTT
TRBV29-1	.	TRBJ2-2	.	CSVAYTGELFF	TGCAGCGTTGCTTACACCGGGGAGCTGTTTTTT
TRBV19	.	TRBJ2-5	TRBD1	CASSRSGTGKFGETQYF	TGTGCCAGTAGTAGATCCGGGACAGGGAAGTTTGGGGAGACCCAGTACTTC
TRBV5-4	.	TRBJ2-5	TRBD2	CASSRTSGKETQYF	TGTGCCAGCAGTCGGACTAGCGGGAAAGAGACCCAGTACTTC
TRBV7-3	.	TRBJ2-1	TRBD2	CASSLTSGSRNEQFF	TGTGCCAGCAGCTTAACTAGCGGGAGTAGAAATGAGCAGTTCTTC
TRBV2	.	TRBJ2-5	TRBD1	CASRGTGLETQYF	TGTGCCAGCAGGGGGACAGGCCTAGAGACCCAGTACTTC
TRBV10-2	.	TRBJ2-5	TRBD2	CASRAPSGGLQETQYF	TGCGCCAGCAGGGCGCCTAGCGGGGGGCTGCAAGAGACCCAGTACTTC
TRBV7-9	.	TRBJ2-7	.	CASSGGSPYEQYF	TGTGCCAGCTCCGGAGGCAGCCCCTACGAGCAGTACTTC
TRBV19	once	TRBJ1-4	.	CASSPRSGFNEKLFF	TGTGCCAGTAGTCCCCGGTCGGGGTTTAATGAAAAACTGTTTTTT
TRBV9	.	TRBJ1-2	TRBD1	CASSVGQNYGYTF	TGTGCCAGCAGCGTGGGACAGAACTATGGCTACACCTTC
TRBV9	.	TRBJ2-3	.	CASSVTGVGTDTQYF	TGTGCCAGCAGCGTAACCGGGGTCGGCACAGATACGCAGTATTTT
TRBV2	.	TRBJ1-6	.	CASISVPGSPLHF	TGTGCCAGCATCTCCGTTCCGGGGTCACCCCTCCACTTT
TRBV2	.	TRBJ2-3	TRBD2	CASIQGGRGLVDTQYF	TGTGCCAGCATCCAAGGCGGGAGGGGACTTGTAGATACGCAGTATTTT
TRBV4-2	.	TRBJ1-1	.	CASSSTRVWDTEAFF	TGTGCCAGCAGCTCGACCAGGGTGTGGGACACTGAAGCTTTCTTT
TRBV18	.	TRBJ1-3	TRBD1	CASSPQGTGVLHTIYF	TGTGCCAGCTCACCCCAAGGGACAGGGGTGTTACACACCATATATTTT
TRBV2	.	TRBJ1-1	TRBD1	CATKGDRIAEAFF	TGTGCCACCAAGGGGGACAGGATCGCTGAAGCTTTCTTT